One and the same sample provided the 10 T cell receptor beta chains below, sequenced in a study of T cells in Graves' hyperthyroidism and ophthalmopathy. Authors of the study amplified TCR beta CDR3 regions from RNA transcripts. RT-PCR in the first round (using the HTBI primer set) targeted the TCR CDR3. TCRdb ran MiXCR on the multiplex PCR reads and lists one entry per CDR3 protein. The sample carries about 410,000 distinct CDR3 sequences, roughly 15% recorded once. Specimen: blood. The receptors here all came from a man between 18 and 35 years old with Graves' ophthalmopathy.

This clonotype was observed many times. The chain carries TRBV6-1 and TRBJ2-7, with 7 bases lining up with TRBD2. The junction had 7 bases not matched to a gene; V was cut back by 6 bases and J by 5 bases. Germline values: CDR1 MNHNS, CDR2 SASEGT. This CDR3 region has 13 residues. The CDR3 loop is CASSPGRVHEQYF. CDR3 nucleotide sequence: TGTGCCAGCAGCCCTGGGAGGGTTCACGAGCAGTACTTC.

The chain has TRBV6-1 and TRBJ1-2, with TRBD1 matching over 11 bases. Germline values: CDR1 MNHNS, CDR2 SASEGT. CDR3 length equals 15 residues. The V segment lost 3 bases and the J segment 4 bases; nucleotides outside the gene matches: 4. DNA for the CDR3: TGTGCCAGCAGTGACTGGGACAGGGGGAGCTATGGCTACACCTTC. It encodes CASSDWDRGSYGYTF.

The CDR3 DNA reads TGCGCCAGCAGCTTGGACAGGGGATCCGAGCAGTACTTC. This sequence encodes CASSLDRGSEQYF. This chain uses TRBV5-1 with TRBJ2-7; 7 nucleotides agree with TRBD1. Germline V gene data show CDR1 as SGHRS and CDR2 as YFSETQ. V was pared by 0 bases and J by 6 bases, with 3 bases of the junction left unmatched. This CDR3 is built from 13 residues. Complete variable domain (other parts from reference TRBV5-1 and TRBJ2-7): KAGVTQTPRYLIKTRGQQVTLSCSPISGHRSVSWYQQTPGQGLQFLFEYFSETQRNKGNFPGRFSGRQFSNSRSEMNVSTLELGDSALYLCASSLDRGSEQYFGPGTRLTVT.

This clonotype was seen many times. The chain employs TRBV20-1 and TRBJ2-7; D is possibly TRBD2 (5 bases). V gave up 0 bases and J gave up 4 bases, with 7 bases separating them. The CDR3 runs to 12 residues. Germline V gene sequence: CDR1 DFQATT, CDR2 SNEGSKA (reference sequence). The DNA for the CDR3 is TGCAGTGCTAGAGAGGGCGGGTACGAGCAGTACTTC. Its translation is CSAREGGYEQYF.

This chain uses TRBV19 with TRBJ2-7; TRBD2 agrees at 8 bases. Trimming took 5 bases from V and 6 from J; bases not matched to a gene: 6. The CDR3 covers 13 residues. Germline CDR1 LNHDA, CDR2 SQIVND (reference sequence). The CDR3 sequence: CASSASGSFEQYF. In DNA, the CDR3 is TGTGCCAGTAGTGCTAGCGGGTCGTTCGAGCAGTACTTC.

This chain joins TRBV20-1 and TRBJ1-4; 8 bases map to TRBD1. The V gene end was trimmed by 1 base and the J gene end by 3 bases; junction bases not matched to a gene: 7. Germline V gene sequence: CDR1 DFQATT, CDR2 SNEGSKA (reference sequence). The length of the CDR3 is 16 residues. CDR3 amino acids: CSARGQQGVANEKLFF. CDR3 sequence (DNA): TGCAGTGCTAGAGGTCAACAGGGGGTGGCTAATGAAAAACTGTTTTTT.

This clonotype was picked up a small number of times. The V gene is TRBV19, the J gene TRBJ2-7, with D possibly TRBD1 on 5 matching bases. V lost 5 bases, J lost 3 bases, and 11 bases lay in between. Germline V gene sequence: CDR1 LNHDA, CDR2 SQIVND (reference sequence). The CDR3 totals 13 residues. CDR3 coding DNA: TGTGCCAGTAGTTCAGACAGTCTCTACGAGCAGTACTTC. It encodes CASSSDSLYEQYF.

This clonotype was counted many times. The chain is built from TRBV7-2 and TRBJ2-1, with 8 bases identical to TRBD2. The germline V gene encodes CDR1 SGHTA and CDR2 FQGNSA. Trimming removed 5 bases from V and 9 bases from J; junction bases left unmatched: 12. The CDR3 sequence is 15 residues long. CDR3 in amino acids: CASSRLATSWGEQFF. The CDR3 DNA follows: TGTGCCAGCAGCCGACTAGCGACCTCCTGGGGTGAGCAGTTCTTC.

There are many counts of this clonotype. The V gene is TRBV13, the J gene TRBJ1-6; possible D gene TRBD1, 6 bases. Trimming removed 5 bases from V and 0 bases from J, with 20 bases in between. The CDR3 contains 19 residues. Germline loops: CDR1 PRHDT, CDR2 FYEKMQ (reference sequence). The CDR3 DNA follows: TGTGCCAGCAGCCGTTGGAGGACAGACAGGAGCTCCTATAATTCACCCCTCCACTTT. Protein sequence: CASSRWRTDRSSYNSPLHF.

This clonotype was observed a few times. The chain uses TRBV6-1 and TRBJ2-1; 9 positions match TRBD2. The CDR3 has 14 amino acids. Germline loops: CDR1 MNHNS, CDR2 SASEGT. The trim removed 8 bases at V and 4 bases at J, leaving 6 bases unmatched. CDR3 region: CASRGRVSYNEQFF. The CDR3 DNA reads as TGTGCCAGCCGCGGGAGGGTAAGTTACAATGAGCAGTTCTTC.